What follows describes a single T cell receptor (beta chain). The antigen is unknown. The record originates from a study of T cell responses to AZD1222 COVID-19 vaccine. Study-wide context: Some second doses came at about 4 weeks and others at about 12 weeks; these were pooled. Findings of the study overall: The study identified only a handful of AZD1222 recipients as seropositive at baseline. As reported, nearly half of all spike-specific TCRs target variant regions that are unmutated.

Measured with immunoSEQ multiplex PCR; TCRdb has only the in-frame clones, and not every one. This repertoire shows 70,000 or so clones, approximately 91% found once; its top ten account for about 8.2%. The germline V and J ends were trimmed by 0 bases and 3 bases, with 9 bases remaining between them. The CDR3 contains 15 residues. Germline CDR1 LNHNV, CDR2 YYDKDF (reference sequence). Material: peripheral blood, obtained on day 0 of AZD1222 vaccination. The sequence was obtained from an adult in good health. The V call is TRBV15, the J call TRBJ1-5; D not resolved. CDR3 DNA sequence: TGTGCCACCAGCAGAGATAACAGTAACAATCAGCCCCAGCATTTT. Residues: CATSRDNSNNQPQHF.